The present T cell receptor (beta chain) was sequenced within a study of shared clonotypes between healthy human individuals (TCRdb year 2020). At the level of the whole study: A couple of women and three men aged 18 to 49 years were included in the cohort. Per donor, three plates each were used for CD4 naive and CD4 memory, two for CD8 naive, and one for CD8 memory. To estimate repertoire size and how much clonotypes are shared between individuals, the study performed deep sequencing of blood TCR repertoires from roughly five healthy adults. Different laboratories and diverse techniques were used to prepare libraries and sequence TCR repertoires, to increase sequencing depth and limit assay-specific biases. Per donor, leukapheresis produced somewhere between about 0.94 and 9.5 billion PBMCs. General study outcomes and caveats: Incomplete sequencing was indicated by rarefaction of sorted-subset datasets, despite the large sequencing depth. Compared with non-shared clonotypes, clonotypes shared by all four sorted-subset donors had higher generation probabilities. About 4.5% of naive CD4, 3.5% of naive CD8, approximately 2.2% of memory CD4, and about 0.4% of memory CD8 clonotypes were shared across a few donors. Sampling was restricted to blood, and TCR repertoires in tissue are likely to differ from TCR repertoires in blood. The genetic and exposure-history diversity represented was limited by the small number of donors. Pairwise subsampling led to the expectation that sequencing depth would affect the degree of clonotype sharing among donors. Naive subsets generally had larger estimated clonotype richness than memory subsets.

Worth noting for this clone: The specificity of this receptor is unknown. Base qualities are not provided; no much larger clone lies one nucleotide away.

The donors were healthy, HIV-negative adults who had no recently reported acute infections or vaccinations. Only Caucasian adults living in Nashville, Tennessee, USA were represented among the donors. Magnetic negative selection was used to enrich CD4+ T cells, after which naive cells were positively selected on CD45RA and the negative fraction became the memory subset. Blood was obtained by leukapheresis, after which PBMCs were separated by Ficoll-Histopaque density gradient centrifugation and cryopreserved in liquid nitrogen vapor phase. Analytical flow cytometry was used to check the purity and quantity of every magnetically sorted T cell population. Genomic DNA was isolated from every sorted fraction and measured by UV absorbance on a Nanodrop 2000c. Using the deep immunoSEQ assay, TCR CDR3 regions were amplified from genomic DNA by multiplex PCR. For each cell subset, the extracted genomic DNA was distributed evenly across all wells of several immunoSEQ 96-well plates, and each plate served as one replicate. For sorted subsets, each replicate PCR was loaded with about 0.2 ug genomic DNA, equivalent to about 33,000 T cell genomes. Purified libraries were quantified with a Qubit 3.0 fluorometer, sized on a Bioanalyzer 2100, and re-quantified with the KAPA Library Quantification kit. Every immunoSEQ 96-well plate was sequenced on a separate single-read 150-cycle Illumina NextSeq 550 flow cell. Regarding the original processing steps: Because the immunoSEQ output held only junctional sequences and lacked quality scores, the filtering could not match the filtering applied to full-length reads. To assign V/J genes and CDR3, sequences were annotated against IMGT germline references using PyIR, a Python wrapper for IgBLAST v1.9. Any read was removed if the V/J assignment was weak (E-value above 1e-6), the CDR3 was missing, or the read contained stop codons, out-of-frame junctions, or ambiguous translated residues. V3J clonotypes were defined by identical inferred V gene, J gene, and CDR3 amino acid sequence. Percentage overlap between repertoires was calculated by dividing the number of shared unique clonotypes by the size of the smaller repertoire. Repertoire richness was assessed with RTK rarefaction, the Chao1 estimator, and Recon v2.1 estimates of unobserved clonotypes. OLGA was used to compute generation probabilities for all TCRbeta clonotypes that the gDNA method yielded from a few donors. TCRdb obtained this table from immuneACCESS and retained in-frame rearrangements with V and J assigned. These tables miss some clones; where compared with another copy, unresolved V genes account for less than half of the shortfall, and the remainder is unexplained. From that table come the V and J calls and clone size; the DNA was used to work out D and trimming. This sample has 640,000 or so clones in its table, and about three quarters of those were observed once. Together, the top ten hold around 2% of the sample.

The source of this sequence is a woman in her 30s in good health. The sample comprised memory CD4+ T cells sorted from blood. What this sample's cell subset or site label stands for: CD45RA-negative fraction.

The base sequence is TGTGCCAGCAGTTTATCCCGGGCTGGAATCCCTGAAGCTTTCTTT. Translation gives CASSLSRAGIPEAFF. The chain is assembled from TRBV28 and TRBJ1-1; no confident D gene assignment can be made. V and J lose 1 base and 6 bases, and a span of 15 bases separates them. There are 15 amino acids in the CDR3, from cysteine to phenylalanine inclusive. CDR3 DNA is the only sequence kept; it has 45 bases, read in frame from the first base. CDR1 and CDR2, looked up from the germline V gene, are MDHEN and SYDVKM.